One sample yielded the 2 T cell receptor beta chains listed below, sequenced in a study of blood T cell repertoires in COVID-19. Clones were sequenced by immunoSEQ multiplex PCR, and TCRdb holds only the in-frame ones, with some missing. The sample consists of 45,000 to 60,000 clones, 80% to 85% of them appearing once. The sequencing sample was made of peripheral blood. These receptors all come from a man aged 80 or over with COVID-19, enrolled during active disease.

The genes are TRBV5-6 and TRBJ2-1, with TRBD2 identical over 11 bases. Trimming cost V 0 bases and J 1 base; bases outside gene matches: 3. CDR3 size: 17 residues. Germline CDR1 SGHDT, CDR2 YYEEEE. The CDR3 loop is CASSLDLAGGSYNEQFF. In DNA, the CDR3 is TGTGCCAGCAGCTTGGATTTAGCGGGAGGGTCCTACAATGAGCAGTTCTTC.

This clone occurred a few times. V gene TRBV3-1 (or the pseudogene TRBV3-2) combines with J gene TRBJ1-4; 7 nucleotides match TRBD1. The trim removed 10 bases at V and 0 bases at J, leaving 8 bases unmatched. Germline-derived CDR1 and CDR2 are LGHDT and YNNKEL (reference sequence). The CDR3 runs to 15 residues. The CDR3 protein is CATAQGGATNEKLFF. The CDR3 DNA is TGTGCCACCGCCCAGGGGGGTGCAACTAATGAAAAACTGTTTTTT.